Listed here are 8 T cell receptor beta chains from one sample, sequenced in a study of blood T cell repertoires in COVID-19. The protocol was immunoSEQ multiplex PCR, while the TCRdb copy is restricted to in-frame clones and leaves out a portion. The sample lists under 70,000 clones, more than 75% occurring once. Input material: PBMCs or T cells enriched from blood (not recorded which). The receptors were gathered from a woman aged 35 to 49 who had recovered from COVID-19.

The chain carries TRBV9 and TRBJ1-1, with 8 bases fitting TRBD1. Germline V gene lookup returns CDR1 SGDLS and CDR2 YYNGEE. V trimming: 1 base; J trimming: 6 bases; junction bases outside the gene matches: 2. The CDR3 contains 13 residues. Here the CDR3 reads CASSVQGAAEAFF. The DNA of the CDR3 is TGTGCCAGCAGCGTACAGGGGGCCGCTGAAGCTTTCTTT.

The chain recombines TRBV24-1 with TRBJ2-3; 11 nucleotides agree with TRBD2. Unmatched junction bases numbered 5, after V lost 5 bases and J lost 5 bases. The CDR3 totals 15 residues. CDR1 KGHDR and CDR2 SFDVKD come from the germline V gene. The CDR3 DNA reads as TGTGCCACCAGTGTTTTAGCGGGGGGGCAAGATACGCAGTATTTT. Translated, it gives CATSVLAGGQDTQYF.

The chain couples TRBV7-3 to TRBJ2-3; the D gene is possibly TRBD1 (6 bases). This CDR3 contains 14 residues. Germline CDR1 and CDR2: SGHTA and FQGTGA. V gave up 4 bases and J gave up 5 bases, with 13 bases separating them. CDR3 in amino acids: CASSSQTGLDTQYF. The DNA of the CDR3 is TGTGCCAGCAGCTCCCAAACAGGGTTAGATACGCAGTATTTT.

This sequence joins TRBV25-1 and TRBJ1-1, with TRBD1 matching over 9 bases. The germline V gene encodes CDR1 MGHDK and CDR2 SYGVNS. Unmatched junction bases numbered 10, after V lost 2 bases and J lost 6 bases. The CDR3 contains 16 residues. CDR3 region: CASSELSGTGLAEAFF. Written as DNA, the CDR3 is TGTGCCAGCAGTGAACTATCCGGGACAGGGCTAGCTGAAGCTTTCTTT.

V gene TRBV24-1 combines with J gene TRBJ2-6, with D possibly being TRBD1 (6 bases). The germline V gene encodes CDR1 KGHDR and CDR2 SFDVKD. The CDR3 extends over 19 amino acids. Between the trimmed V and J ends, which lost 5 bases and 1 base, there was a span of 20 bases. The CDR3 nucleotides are TGTGCCACCAGTGGCTGGATCCCGGGACAAGCTTCTGGGGCCAACGTCCTGACTTTC. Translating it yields CATSGWIPGQASGANVLTF.

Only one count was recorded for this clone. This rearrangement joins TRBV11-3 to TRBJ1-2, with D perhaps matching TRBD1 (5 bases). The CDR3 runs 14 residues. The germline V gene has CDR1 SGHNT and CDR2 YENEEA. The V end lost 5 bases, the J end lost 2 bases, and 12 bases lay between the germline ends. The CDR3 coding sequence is TGTGCCAGCAGCGGCCTTGGGGGGAACTATGGCTACACCTTC. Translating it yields CASSGLGGNYGYTF.

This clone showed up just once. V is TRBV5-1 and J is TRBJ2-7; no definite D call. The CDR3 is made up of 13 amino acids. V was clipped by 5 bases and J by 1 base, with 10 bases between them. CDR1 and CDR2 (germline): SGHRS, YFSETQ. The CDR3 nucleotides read TGCGCCAGCAGGGAGACGGAATCCTACGAGCAGTACTTC. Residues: CASRETESYEQYF.

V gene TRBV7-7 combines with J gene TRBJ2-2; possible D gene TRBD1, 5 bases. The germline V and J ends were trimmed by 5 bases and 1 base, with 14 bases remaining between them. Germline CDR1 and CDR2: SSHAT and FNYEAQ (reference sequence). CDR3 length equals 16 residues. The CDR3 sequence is CASSPTRQGNTGELFF. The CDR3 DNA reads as TGTGCCAGCAGCCCGACGCGGCAGGGGAACACCGGGGAGCTGTTTTTT.